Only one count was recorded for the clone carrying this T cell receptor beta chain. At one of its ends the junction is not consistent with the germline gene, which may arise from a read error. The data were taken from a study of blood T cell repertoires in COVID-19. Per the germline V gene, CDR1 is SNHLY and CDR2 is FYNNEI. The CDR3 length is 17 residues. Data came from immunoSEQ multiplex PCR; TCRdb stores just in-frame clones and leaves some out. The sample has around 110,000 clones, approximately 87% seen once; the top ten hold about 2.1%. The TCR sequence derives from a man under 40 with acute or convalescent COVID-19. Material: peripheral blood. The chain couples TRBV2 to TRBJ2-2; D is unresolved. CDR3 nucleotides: TGTGCCAGCAGTGAGGTGGAGCCCCGATGGAACGCCGGGGAGCTGTTTTTT. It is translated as CASSEVEPRWNAGELFF.